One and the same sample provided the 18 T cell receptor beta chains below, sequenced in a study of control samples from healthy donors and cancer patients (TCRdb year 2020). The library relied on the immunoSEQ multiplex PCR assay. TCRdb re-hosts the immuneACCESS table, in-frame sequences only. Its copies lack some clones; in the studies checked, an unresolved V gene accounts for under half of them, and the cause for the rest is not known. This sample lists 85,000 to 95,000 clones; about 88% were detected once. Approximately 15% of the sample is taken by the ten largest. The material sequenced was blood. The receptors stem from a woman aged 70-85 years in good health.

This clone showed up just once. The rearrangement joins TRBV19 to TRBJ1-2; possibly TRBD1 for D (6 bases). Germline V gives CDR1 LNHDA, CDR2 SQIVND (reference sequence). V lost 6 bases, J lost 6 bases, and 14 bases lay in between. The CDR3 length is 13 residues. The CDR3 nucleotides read TGTGCCAGTAGCGTACAGGGTCGAGATGGCTACACCTTC. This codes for CASSVQGRDGYTF.

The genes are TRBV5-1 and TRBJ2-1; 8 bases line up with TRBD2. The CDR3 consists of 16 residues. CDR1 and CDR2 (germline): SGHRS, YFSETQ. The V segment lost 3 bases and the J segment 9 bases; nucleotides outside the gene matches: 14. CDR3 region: CASSSTLAVTAGEQFF. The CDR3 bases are TGCGCCAGCAGCTCAACACTAGCGGTCACCGCGGGTGAGCAGTTCTTC.

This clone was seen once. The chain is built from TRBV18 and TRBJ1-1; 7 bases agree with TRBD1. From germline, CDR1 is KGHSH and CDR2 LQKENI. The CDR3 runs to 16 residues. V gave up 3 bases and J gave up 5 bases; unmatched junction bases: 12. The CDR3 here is CASSPQGGSIGTEAFF. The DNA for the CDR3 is TGTGCCAGCTCACCCCAGGGGGGAAGCATCGGGACTGAAGCTTTCTTT.

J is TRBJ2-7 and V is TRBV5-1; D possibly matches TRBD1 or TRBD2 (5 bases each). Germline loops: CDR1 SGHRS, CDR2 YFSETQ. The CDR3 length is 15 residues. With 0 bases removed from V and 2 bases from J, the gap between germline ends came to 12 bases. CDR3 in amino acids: CASSLDGGPTYEQYF. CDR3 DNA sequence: TGCGCCAGCAGCTTGGATGGGGGTCCTACCTACGAGCAGTACTTC.

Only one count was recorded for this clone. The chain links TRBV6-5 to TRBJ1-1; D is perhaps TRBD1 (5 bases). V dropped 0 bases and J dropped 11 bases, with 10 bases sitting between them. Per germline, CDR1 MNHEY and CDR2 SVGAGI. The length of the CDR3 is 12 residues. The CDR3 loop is CASSYSKGPAFF. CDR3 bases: TGTGCCAGCAGTTACTCGAAGGGGCCCGCTTTCTTT.

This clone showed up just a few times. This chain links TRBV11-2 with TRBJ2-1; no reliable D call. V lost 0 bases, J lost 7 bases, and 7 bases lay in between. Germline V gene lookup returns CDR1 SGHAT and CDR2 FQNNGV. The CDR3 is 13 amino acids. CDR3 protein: CASSLDLGNEQFF. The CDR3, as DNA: TGTGCCAGCAGCTTAGATTTGGGGAATGAGCAGTTCTTC. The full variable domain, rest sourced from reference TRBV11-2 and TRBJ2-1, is EAGVAQSPRYKIIEKRQSVAFWCNPISGHATLYWYQQILGQGPKLLIQFQNNGVVDDSQLPKDRFSAERLKGVDSTLKIQPAKLEDSAVYLCASSLDLGNEQFFGPGTRLTVL.

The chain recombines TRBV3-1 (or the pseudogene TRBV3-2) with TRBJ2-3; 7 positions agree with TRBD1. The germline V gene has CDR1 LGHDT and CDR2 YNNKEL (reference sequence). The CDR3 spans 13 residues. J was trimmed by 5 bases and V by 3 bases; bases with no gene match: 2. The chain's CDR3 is CASSQGQIDTQYF. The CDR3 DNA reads TGTGCCAGCAGCCAGGGACAGATAGATACGCAGTATTTT.

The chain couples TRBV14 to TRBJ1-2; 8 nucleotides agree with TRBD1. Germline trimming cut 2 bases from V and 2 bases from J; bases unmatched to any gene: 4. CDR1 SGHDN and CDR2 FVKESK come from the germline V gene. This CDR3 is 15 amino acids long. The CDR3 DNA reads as TGTGCCAGCAGCCAAACCAGGGGGCCGAACTATGGCTACACCTTC. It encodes CASSQTRGPNYGYTF.

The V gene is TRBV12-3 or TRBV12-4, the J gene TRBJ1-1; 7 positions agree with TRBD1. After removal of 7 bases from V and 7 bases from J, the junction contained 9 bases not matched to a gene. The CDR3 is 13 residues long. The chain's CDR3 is CASTPRGGSEAFF. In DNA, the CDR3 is TGTGCCAGCACCCCCAGGGGGGGAAGTGAAGCTTTCTTT.

CDR3 in amino acids: CASSKNGGSGGFNEQFF. Here the CDR3 DNA reads TGTGCCAGCAGCAAAAACGGCGGGAGCGGCGGGTTCAATGAGCAGTTCTTC. The chain joins TRBV7-6 to TRBJ2-1; 7 bases align to TRBD2. The CDR3 runs 17 residues. Germline values: CDR1 SGHVS, CDR2 FNYEAQ. V lost 5 bases to trimming and J lost 6 bases; unmatched junction nucleotides: 16.

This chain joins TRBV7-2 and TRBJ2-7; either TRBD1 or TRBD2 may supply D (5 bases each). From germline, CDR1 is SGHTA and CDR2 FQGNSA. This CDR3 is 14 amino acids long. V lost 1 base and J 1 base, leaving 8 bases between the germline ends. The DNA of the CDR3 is TGTGCCAGCAGCTTAGGGGGACCATCCTACGAGCAGTACTTC. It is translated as CASSLGGPSYEQYF.

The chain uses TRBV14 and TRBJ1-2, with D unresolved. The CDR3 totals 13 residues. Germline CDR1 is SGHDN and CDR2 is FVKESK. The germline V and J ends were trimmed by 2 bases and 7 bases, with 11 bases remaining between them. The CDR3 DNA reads TGTGCCAGCAGCCAAAAACCGACGGGTGGCTACACCTTC. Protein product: CASSQKPTGGYTF.

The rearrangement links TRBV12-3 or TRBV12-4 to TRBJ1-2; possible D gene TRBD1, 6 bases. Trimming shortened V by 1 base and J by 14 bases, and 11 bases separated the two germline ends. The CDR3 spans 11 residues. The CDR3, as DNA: TGTGCCAGCAGTTTAGGACAGGTTAATACCTTC. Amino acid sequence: CASSLGQVNTF.

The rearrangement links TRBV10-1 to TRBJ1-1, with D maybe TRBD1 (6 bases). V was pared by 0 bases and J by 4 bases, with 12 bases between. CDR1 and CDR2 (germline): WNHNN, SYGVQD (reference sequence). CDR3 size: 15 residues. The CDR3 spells CASSESGGAGTEAFF. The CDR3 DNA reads TGCGCCAGCAGTGAGTCAGGGGGAGCGGGCACTGAAGCTTTCTTT.

CDR3 amino acids: CASSPLAGEGPQHF. CDR3 nucleotides: TGTGCCAGCTCACCATTGGCAGGGGAAGGGCCCCAGCATTTT. J is TRBJ1-5 and V is TRBV18; a weak D match, TRBD1 (6 bases). The CDR3 is made up of 14 amino acids. In germline, CDR1 is KGHSH, CDR2 LQKENI. V lost 2 bases, J lost 9 bases, and 14 bases lay in between.

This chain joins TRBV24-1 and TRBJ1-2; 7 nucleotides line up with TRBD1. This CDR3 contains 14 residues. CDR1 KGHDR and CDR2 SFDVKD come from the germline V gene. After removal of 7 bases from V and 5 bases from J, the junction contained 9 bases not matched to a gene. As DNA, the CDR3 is TGTGCCACCAGAGGTACAGGGGAGGCGTATGGCTACACCTTC. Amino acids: CATRGTGEAYGYTF.

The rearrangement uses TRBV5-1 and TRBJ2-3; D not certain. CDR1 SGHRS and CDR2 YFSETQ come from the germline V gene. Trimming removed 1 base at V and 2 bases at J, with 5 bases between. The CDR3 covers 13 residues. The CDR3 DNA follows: TGCGCCAGCAGCTTGTCCGTCACAGATACGCAGTATTTT. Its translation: CASSLSVTDTQYF.

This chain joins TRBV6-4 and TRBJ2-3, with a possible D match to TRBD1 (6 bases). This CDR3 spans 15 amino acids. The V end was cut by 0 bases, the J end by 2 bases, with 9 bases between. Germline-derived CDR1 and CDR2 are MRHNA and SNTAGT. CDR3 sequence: CASSDSAGDTDTQYF. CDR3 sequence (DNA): TGTGCCAGCAGTGACTCAGCAGGGGACACAGATACGCAGTATTTT.